The rows below give T cell receptor beta chains drawn from one sample of a study of T cells in Graves' hyperthyroidism and ophthalmopathy. MiXCR was run by TCRdb on the multiplex PCR reads, yielding one entry per CDR3 protein. The sample includes approximately 740,000 distinct CDR3 sequences, roughly 15% of them seen just once. Sequenced: blood. The receptors here all came from a woman aged 18-29 years with Graves' hyperthyroidism. Both conserved end residues are part of each CDR3. Each record gives: J gene, V gene, CDR3 length, D gene, clone size, CDR3 DNA, CDR3 protein. The D gene is left open where the match is weak. A clone size is listed for some rows: how often the clone was seen (once, few, many), or a class if it is expanded.

>TRBJ1-1|TRBV2|15|-|many
TGTGCCAGCAGTGAAGCGAGCAGCTCGAACACTGAAGCTTTCTTT
CASSEASSSNTEAFF
>TRBJ2-1|TRBV9|15|-|-
TGTGCCAGCAGCGTAGCGGGGGGCGCGGGGAATGAGCAGTTCTTC
CASSVAGGAGNEQFF
>TRBJ2-3|TRBV4-1|16|-|-
TGCGCCAGCAGCCATCTCGGTAGGGAGCGGACAGATACGCAGTATTTT
CASSHLGRERTDTQYF
>TRBJ2-1|TRBV24-1|19|TRBD1|many
TGTGCCACCAGTGAGGCCGGGACAGGGGTTGATGGAGCCTACAATGAGCAGTTCTTC
CATSEAGTGVDGAYNEQFF
>TRBJ2-1|TRBV28|15|-|many
TGTGCCAGCAGTTTAAACAGGGAAGGAAACAATGAGCAGTTCTTC
CASSLNREGNNEQFF
>TRBJ2-7|TRBV6-5|16|-|-
TGTGCCAGCAGTTTCAACCCCGGGGCGTGGTCCTACGAGCAGTACTTC
CASSFNPGAWSYEQYF
>TRBJ2-2|TRBV12-3/TRBV12-4|14|-|-
TGTGCCAGCAGTTTAGGAGAGAGAACCGGGGAGCTGTTTTTT
CASSLGERTGELFF
>TRBJ2-1|TRBV9|15|TRBD2|many
TGTGCCAGCAGCGAAGCTAGCGGGATCCTCAATGAGCAGTTCTTC
CASSEASGILNEQFF
>TRBJ1-1|TRBV7-9|15|-|-
TGTGCCAGCAGCCGCGAGGGGGGATCGAACACTGAAGCTTTCTTT
CASSREGGSNTEAFF
>TRBJ2-2|TRBV7-9|17|TRBD2|many
TGTGCCAGCAGCTCGGGACTAGCGGGGACGAACACCGGGGAGCTGTTTTTT
CASSSGLAGTNTGELFF
>TRBJ1-5|TRBV15|15|-|-
TGTGCCACCAGCAGGGATGGGGGGCTTGGTCAGCCCCAGCATTTT
CATSRDGGLGQPQHF
>TRBJ1-1|TRBV7-9|14|-|-
TGTGCCAGCAGCCAAAAGGGGTTGGACACTGAAGCTTTCTTT
CASSQKGLDTEAFF
>TRBJ2-5|TRBV12-3/TRBV12-4|13|-|many
TGTGCCAGCACCCTTCGGTGGTCAGAGACCCAGTACTTC
CASTLRWSETQYF
>TRBJ2-7|TRBV30|13|TRBD1|few
TGTGCCTGGAGGGGGGACAGGCACTACGAGCAGTACTTC
CAWRGDRHYEQYF
>TRBJ2-1|TRBV11-2|14|TRBD2|many
TGTGCCAGCAGCTGGACTAGCGGTCATGATGAGCAGTTCTTC
CASSWTSGHDEQFF
>TRBJ1-3|TRBV27|17|-|many
TGTGCCAGCAGTCCCCTCTCCAGGGGAAAAATGGGAAACACCATATATTTT
CASSPLSRGKMGNTIYF
>TRBJ2-3|TRBV27|15|-|few
TGTGCCAGCAGTTTAATACAGGCAGGCACAGATACGCAGTATTTT
CASSLIQAGTDTQYF
>TRBJ2-1|TRBV30|16|TRBD2|many
TGTGCCTGGAGTGTTCGTCCTAGCGGGAGTTACAATGAGCAGTTCTTC
CAWSVRPSGSYNEQFF
>TRBJ2-2|TRBV6-4|13|-|many
TGTGCCAGCAGTAGTCTAAACACCGGGGAGCTGTTTTTT
CASSSLNTGELFF
>TRBJ2-7|TRBV6-2/TRBV6-3|23|-|-
-
CASTNQTSMYLCASSLGHYEQYF
>TRBJ1-2|TRBV27|14|TRBD1|few
TGTGCCAGCAGTGCGCGGGACAGGGGGCCGGGCTACACCTTC
CASSARDRGPGYTF
>TRBJ2-1|TRBV4-1|17|-|many
TGCGCCAGCAGCCAAAAGCCGGCGGGCAGCTCCTACAATGAGCAGTTCTTC
CASSQKPAGSSYNEQFF
>TRBJ2-6|TRBV15|16|-|-
TGTGCCACCAGCAGAGAGTTAAGTTCTGGGGCCAACGTCCTGACTTTC
CATSRELSSGANVLTF
>TRBJ2-7|TRBV29-1|20|TRBD2|many
TGCAGCGTTGAAGGTTGGGTAACCGGACTAGCGGGAGGGCTGACCTACGAGCAGTACTTC
CSVEGWVTGLAGGLTYEQYF
>TRBJ1-1|TRBV6-6|16|TRBD1|many
TGTGCCAGCAGTTACTCAGGGACAGGACCAAGGACTGAAGCTTTCTTT
CASSYSGTGPRTEAFF
>TRBJ2-3|TRBV29-1|12|TRBD2|-
TGCAGCGTGACTAGCGGTACAGATACGCAGTATTTT
CSVTSGTDTQYF
>TRBJ2-7|TRBV11-2|16|TRBD1|many
TGTGCCAGCAGCCCATTCGGGACAGGCATGGGGTGGGAGCAGTACTTC
CASSPFGTGMGWEQYF
>TRBJ1-6|TRBV3-1|17|-|few
TGTGCCAGCAGCTCGGAGGGGGGCGGCTCCTATAATTCACCCCTCCACTTT
CASSSEGGGSYNSPLHF
>TRBJ1-5|TRBV10-3|17|-|few
TGTGCCATCAGTGAGTCTGGGAGTACTTATAGCAATCAGCCCCAGCATTTT
CAISESGSTYSNQPQHF
>TRBJ2-1|TRBV5-1|15|-|many
TGCGCCAGCAGCTTGGTCCAGAGCTCCTACAATGAGCAGTTCTTC
CASSLVQSSYNEQFF
>TRBJ1-4|TRBV6-1|16|-|few
TGTGCCAGCAGTGAATCCGACGAATTACAGGATGAAAAACTGTTTTTT
CASSESDELQDEKLFF
>TRBJ1-1|TRBV20-1|12|TRBD1|-
TGCAGTTTGAATCAGGGGGAAACTGAAGCTTTCTTT
CSLNQGETEAFF
>TRBJ1-1|TRBV10-3|20|TRBD1|many
TGTGCCATCCGGGCCGGGTGGGACAGCCTGTTGAGGGATTTGAACACTGAAGCTTTCTTT
CAIRAGWDSLLRDLNTEAFF
>TRBJ2-7|TRBV7-6|14|TRBD1|-
TGTGCCAGCAGCTTAGTGTTAGGGGGCGACGAGCAGTACTTC
CASSLVLGGDEQYF
>TRBJ2-3|TRBV13|13|-|-
TGTGCCAGCACTCCTAGTCCAACCTTCAGGCAGTATTTT
CASTPSPTFRQYF
>TRBJ2-1|TRBV6-9|16|TRBD2|-
TGTGCCAGCAATTACCTCGGGACTAGCGGCTACAATGAGCAGTTCTTC
CASNYLGTSGYNEQFF
>TRBJ1-2|TRBV19|16|-|few
TGTGCCAGTAGTATAGCTGGGCAGCTGATATTTCCTGGCTACACCTTC
CASSIAGQLIFPGYTF
>TRBJ2-7|TRBV29-1|14|-|once
TGCAGCGTTGAAATAGGAGGCAGGGTCTACGAGCAGTACTTC
CSVEIGGRVYEQYF
>TRBJ1-5|TRBV7-9|14|-|few
TGTGCCAGCAGCTCAACAGGCTCGGGCCAGCCCCAGCATTTT
CASSSTGSGQPQHF
>TRBJ2-7|TRBV28|15|TRBD2|few
TGTGCCAGCAGTGCCCGACTAGCCGGAGTCTACGAGCAGTACTTC
CASSARLAGVYEQYF
>TRBJ2-7|TRBV27|13|TRBD1|few
TGTGCCAGCAGTTACGGGACAGGGTCCGAGCAGTACTTC
CASSYGTGSEQYF
>TRBJ2-7|TRBV5-1|15|-|many
TGCGCCAGCAGCTTGGCCGCAGGGAAGTCCTACGAGCAGTACTTC
CASSLAAGKSYEQYF
>TRBJ2-1|TRBV11-3|15|-|-
TGTGCCAGCAGCTTAAACGGACGATCGGGGAATGAGCAGTTCTTC
CASSLNGRSGNEQFF
>TRBJ1-1|TRBV12-3/TRBV12-4|15|TRBD1|many
TGTGCCAGCAGTCCCCGGACAGGGTCGAACACTGAAGCTTTCTTT
CASSPRTGSNTEAFF
>TRBJ1-5|TRBV5-1|14|-|few
TGCGCCAGCAGCCCCGGGGGAGGCATCCAGCCCCAGCATTTT
CASSPGGGIQPQHF
>TRBJ1-5|TRBV30|14|-|many
TGTGCCTGGAGTGTAGGACAGAGCAATCAGCCCCAGCATTTT
CAWSVGQSNQPQHF
>TRBJ1-1|TRBV7-3|14|-|-
TGTGCCAGCAGCTTAATGAGAGTGAACACTGAAGCTTTCTTT
CASSLMRVNTEAFF
>TRBJ2-5|TRBV15|18|TRBD2|-
TGTGCCACCAGCAGAGATATTCCTCCGGGACTAGCGGGAGAGACCCAGTACTTC
CATSRDIPPGLAGETQYF
>TRBJ1-5|TRBV27|16|-|few
TGTGCCACTTTGCCGCTCGGGGCAGGGAACAATCAGCCCCAGCATTTT
CATLPLGAGNNQPQHF
>TRBJ2-1|TRBV29-1|17|TRBD2|many
TGCAGCGTTGGGGGGCAGGGAGAAGCGGGGGACTACAATGAGCAGTTCTTC
CSVGGQGEAGDYNEQFF
>TRBJ2-1|TRBV27|14|-|many
TGTGCCAGCAGCCAACAGGGCCCCTACAATGAGCAGTTCTTC
CASSQQGPYNEQFF
>TRBJ2-7|TRBV30|13|TRBD2|-
TGTGCCTGGAGTGGGACTAGCTTTCGAGAGCAGTACTTC
CAWSGTSFREQYF
>TRBJ2-7|TRBV18|15|-|many
TGTGCCAGCTCACCACCGAAAGGGGTAAGCTACGAGCAGTACTTC
CASSPPKGVSYEQYF
>TRBJ2-1|TRBV12-5|15|-|many
TGTGCTAGTGGACGCACGGGAAGAAGAAACAATGAGCAGTTCTTC
CASGRTGRRNNEQFF
>TRBJ1-1|TRBV4-2|13|-|-
TGTGCCAGCCTGATTATAGGAGTTACTGAAGCTTTCTTT
CASLIIGVTEAFF
>TRBJ2-5|TRBV20-1|14|TRBD2|few
TGCAGTGCTTTAGCGGGAGGTCCCCAAGAGACCCAGTACTTC
CSALAGGPQETQYF
>TRBJ2-1|TRBV4-1|14|-|few
TGCGCCAGCAGCCACCCCCCCCGATCGAATGAGCAGTTCTTC
CASSHPPRSNEQFF